This T cell receptor beta chain was retrieved from a study of graft-versus-host responses after intestinal transplantation. TCRdb keeps only in-frame clones here, not all; method: immunoSEQ multiplex PCR. The table shows more than 70,000 clones, with under 95% occurring only once. Trimming shortened V by 5 bases and J by 0 bases, and 7 bases separated the two germline ends. Germline V gene lookup returns CDR1 PRHDT and CDR2 FYEKMQ (reference sequence). The CDR3 is 13 amino acids. Study-level findings and limits: GvH clones occurred in recipient marrow; some first appeared in ileum or blood.

Remarks on this clone: Its specificity is unknown.

The chain has TRBV13 and TRBJ2-5; D not resolved. Sequencing used unstimulated CD8+ T cells sorted from spleen or lymph node cells, obtained before transplant. This sequence originates from a human donor who was the organ donor for an intestinal transplant. The CDR3 sequence: CASSLRYQETQYF. The CDR3 DNA is TGTGCCAGCAGCCTACGCTACCAAGAGACCCAGTACTTC.